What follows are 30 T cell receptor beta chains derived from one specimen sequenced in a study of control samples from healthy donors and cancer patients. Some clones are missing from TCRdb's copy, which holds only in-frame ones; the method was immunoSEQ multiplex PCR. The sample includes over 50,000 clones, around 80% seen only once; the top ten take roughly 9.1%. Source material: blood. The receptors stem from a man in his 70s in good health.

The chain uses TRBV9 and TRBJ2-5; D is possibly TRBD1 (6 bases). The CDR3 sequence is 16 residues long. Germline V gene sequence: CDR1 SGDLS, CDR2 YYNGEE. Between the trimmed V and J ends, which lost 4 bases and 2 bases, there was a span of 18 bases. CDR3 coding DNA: TGTGCCAGCAGCCCTCGCGGCCAAGGGGGACAAGAGACCCAGTACTTC. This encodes CASSPRGQGGQETQYF. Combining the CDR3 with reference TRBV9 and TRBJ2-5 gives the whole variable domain DSGVTQTPKHLITATGQRVTLRCSPRSGDLSVYWYQQSLDQGLQFLIQYYNGEERAKGNILERFSAQQFPDLHSELNLSSLELGDSALYFCASSPRGQGGQETQYFGPGTRLLVL.

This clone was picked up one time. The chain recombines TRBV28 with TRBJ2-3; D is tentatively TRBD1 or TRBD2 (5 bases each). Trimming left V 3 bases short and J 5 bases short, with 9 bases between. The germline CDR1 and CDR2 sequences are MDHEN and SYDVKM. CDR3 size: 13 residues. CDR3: CASSLGVGDTQYF. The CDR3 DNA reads TGTGCCAGCAGTTTGGGGGTGGGAGATACGCAGTATTTT.

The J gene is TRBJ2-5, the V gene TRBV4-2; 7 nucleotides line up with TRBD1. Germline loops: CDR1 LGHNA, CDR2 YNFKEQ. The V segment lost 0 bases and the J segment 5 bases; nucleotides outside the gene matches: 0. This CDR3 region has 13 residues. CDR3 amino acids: CASSQDRGETQYF. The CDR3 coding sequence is TGTGCCAGCAGCCAAGACAGGGGGGAGACCCAGTACTTC.

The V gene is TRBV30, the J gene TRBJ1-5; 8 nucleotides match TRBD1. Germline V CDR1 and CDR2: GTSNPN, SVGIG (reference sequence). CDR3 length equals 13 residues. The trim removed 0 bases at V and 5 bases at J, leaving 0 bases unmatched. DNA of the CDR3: TGTGCCTGGAGTGTACAGGGGGATCAGCCCCAGCATTTT. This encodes CAWSVQGDQPQHF.

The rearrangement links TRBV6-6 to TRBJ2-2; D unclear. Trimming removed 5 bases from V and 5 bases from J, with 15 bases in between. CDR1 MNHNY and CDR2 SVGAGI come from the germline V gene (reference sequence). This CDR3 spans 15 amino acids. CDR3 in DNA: TGTGCCAGCAGTCCCCTCTCGGCCGGGACCGGGGAGCTGTTTTTT. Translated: CASSPLSAGTGELFF.

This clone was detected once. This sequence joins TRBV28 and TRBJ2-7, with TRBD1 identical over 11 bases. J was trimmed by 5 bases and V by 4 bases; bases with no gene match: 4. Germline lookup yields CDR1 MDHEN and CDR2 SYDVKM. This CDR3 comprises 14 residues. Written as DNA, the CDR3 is TGTGCCAGCAGTTCCCCGGGACAGGGGGACGAGCAGTACTTC. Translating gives CASSSPGQGDEQYF.

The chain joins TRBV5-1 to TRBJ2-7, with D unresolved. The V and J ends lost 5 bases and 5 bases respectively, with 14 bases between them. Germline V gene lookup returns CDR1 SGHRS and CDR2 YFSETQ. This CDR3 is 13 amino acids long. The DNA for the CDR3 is TGCGCCAGCAGTCCTGGACGGTTAGACGAGCAGTACTTC. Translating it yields CASSPGRLDEQYF.

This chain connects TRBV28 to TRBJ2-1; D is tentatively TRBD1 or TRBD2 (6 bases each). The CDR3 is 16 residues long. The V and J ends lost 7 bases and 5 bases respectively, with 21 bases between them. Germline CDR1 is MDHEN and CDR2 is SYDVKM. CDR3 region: CASNLASAGDNNEQFF. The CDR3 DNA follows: TGTGCCAGCAATCTTGCTAGCGCAGGGGACAACAATGAGCAGTTCTTC.

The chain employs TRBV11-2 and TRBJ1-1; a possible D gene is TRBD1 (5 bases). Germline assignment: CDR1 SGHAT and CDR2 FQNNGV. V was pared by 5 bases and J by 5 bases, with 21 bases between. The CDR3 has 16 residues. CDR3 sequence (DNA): TGTGCCAGCAGCCTCGTTTTAGGGGAGAGTCGGACTGAAGCTTTCTTT. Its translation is CASSLVLGESRTEAFF. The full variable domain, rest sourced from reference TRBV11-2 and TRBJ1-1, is EAGVAQSPRYKIIEKRQSVAFWCNPISGHATLYWYQQILGQGPKLLIQFQNNGVVDDSQLPKDRFSAERLKGVDSTLKIQPAKLEDSAVYLCASSLVLGESRTEAFFGQGTRLTVV.

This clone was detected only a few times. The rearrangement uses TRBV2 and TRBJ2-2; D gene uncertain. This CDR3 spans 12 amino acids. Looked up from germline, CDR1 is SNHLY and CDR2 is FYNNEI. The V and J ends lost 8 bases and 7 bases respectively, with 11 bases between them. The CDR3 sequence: CASRRVLGELFF. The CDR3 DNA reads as TGTGCCAGCCGTCGGGTTCTCGGGGAGCTGTTTTTT.

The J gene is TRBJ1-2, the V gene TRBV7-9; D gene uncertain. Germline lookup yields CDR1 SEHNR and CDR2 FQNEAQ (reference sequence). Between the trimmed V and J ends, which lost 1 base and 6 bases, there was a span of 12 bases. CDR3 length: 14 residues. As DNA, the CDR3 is TGTGCCAGCAGCTTAGAGTCCAGGTTTAATGGCTACACCTTC. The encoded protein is CASSLESRFNGYTF.

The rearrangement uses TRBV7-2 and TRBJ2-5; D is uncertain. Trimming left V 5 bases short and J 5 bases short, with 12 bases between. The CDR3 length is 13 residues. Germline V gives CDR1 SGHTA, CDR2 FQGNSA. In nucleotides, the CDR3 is TGTGCCAGCAGCCTTCAACGTGGGGAGACCCAGTACTTC. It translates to CASSLQRGETQYF. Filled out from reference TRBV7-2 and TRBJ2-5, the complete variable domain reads GAGVSQSPSNKVTEKGKDVELRCDPISGHTALYWYRQSLGQGLEFLIYFQGNSAPDKSGLPSDRFSAERTGGSVSTLTIQRTQQEDSAVYLCASSLQRGETQYFGPGTRLLVL.

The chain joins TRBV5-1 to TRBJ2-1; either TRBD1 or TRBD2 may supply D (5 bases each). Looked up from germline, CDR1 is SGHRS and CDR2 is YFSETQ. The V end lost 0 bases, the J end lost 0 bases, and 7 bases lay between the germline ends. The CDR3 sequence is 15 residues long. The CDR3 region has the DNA TGCGCCAGCAGCTTGGGGGACCCCTCCTACAATGAGCAGTTCTTC. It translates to CASSLGDPSYNEQFF.

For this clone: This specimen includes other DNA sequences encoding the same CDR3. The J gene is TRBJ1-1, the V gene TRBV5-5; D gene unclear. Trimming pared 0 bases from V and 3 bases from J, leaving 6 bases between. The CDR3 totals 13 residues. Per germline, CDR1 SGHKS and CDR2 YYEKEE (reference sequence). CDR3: CASSLVGDTEAFF. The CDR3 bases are TGTGCCAGCAGCTTGGTTGGTGACACTGAAGCTTTCTTT. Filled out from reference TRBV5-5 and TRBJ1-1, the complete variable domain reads DAGVTQSPTHLIKTRGQQVTLRCSPISGHKSVSWYQQVLGQGPQFIFQYYEKEERGRGNFPDRFSARQFPNYSSELNVNALLLGDSALYLCASSLVGDTEAFFGQGTRLTVV.

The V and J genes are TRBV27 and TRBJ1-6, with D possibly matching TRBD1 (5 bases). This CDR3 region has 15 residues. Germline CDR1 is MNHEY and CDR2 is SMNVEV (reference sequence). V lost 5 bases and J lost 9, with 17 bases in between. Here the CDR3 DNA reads TGTGCCAGCAGTCCCCTCCCAGGGCACGGTTCACCCCTCCACTTT. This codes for CASSPLPGHGSPLHF.

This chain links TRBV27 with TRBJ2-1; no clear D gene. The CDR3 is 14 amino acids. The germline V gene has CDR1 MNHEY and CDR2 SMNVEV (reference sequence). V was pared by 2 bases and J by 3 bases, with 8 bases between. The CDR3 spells CASSLIPDYNEQFF. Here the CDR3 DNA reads TGTGCCAGCAGTTTAATTCCAGACTACAATGAGCAGTTCTTC.

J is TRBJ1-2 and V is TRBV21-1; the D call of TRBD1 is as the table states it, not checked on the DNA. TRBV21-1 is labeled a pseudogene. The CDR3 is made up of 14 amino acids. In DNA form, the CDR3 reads TGTGCCAGCAGCAACGAGGACAGCTCCTATGGCTACACCTTC. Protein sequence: CASSNEDSSYGYTF.

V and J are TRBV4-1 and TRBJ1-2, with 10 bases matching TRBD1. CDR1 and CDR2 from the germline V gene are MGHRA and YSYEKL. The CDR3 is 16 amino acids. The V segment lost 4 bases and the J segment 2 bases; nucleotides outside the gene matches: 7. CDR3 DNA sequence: TGCGCCAGCAGCCTCCGCCGGACAGGGGGGAACTATGGCTACACCTTC. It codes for CASSLRRTGGNYGYTF.

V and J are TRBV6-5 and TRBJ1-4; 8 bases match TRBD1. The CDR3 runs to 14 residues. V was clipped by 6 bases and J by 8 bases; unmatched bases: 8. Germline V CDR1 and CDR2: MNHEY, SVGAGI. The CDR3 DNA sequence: TGTGCCAGCAGGGCCGGACAGGGTTGGGAAAAACTGTTTTTT. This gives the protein CASRAGQGWEKLFF.

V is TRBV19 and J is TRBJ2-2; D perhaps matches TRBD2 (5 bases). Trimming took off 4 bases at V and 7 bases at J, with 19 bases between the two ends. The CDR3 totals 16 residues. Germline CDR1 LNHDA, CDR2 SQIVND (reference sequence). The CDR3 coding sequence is TGTGCCAGTAGTACCGGACCCCGGACTGTAGACGGGGAGCTGTTTTTT. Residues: CASSTGPRTVDGELFF.

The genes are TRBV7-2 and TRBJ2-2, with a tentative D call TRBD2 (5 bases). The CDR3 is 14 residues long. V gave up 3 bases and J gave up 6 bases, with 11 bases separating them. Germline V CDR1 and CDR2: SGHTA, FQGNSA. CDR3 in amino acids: CASSFASSAGELFF. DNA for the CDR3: TGTGCCAGCAGCTTCGCTAGCTCCGCCGGGGAGCTGTTTTTT.

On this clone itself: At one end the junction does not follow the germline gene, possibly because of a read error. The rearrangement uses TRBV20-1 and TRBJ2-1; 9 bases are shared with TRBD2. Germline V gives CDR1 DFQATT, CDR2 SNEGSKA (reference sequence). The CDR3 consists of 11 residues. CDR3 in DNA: TGTAGCGGGAGCTCCTACAATGAGCAGTTCTTC. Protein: CSGSSYNEQFF.

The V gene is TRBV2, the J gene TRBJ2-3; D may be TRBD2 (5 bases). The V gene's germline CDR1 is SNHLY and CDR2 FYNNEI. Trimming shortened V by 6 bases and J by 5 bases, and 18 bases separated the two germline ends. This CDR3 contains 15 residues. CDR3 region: CASRGKEVLGDTQYF. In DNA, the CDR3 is TGTGCCAGCAGGGGGAAGGAGGTCTTGGGAGATACGCAGTATTTT.

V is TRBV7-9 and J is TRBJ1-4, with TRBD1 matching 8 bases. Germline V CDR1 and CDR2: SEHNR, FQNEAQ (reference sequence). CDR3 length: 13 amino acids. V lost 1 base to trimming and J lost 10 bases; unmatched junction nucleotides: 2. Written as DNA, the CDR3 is TGTGCCAGCAGCTTAGAGACAGGGGCAAAACTGTTTTTT. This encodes CASSLETGAKLFF.

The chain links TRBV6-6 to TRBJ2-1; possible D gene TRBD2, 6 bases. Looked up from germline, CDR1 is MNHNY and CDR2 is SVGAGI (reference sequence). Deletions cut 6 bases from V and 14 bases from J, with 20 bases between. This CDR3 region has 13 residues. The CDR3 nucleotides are TGTGCCAGCAGCCAAGAAGGCGGGACTCGTGAGTTCTTC. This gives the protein CASSQEGGTREFF.

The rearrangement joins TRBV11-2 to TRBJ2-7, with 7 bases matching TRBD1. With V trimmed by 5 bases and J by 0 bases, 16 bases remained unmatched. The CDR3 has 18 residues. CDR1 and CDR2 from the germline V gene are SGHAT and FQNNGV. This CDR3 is CASSHMRLGTATSYEQYF. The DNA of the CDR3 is TGTGCCAGCAGCCATATGCGCCTAGGGACAGCCACCTCCTACGAGCAGTACTTC.

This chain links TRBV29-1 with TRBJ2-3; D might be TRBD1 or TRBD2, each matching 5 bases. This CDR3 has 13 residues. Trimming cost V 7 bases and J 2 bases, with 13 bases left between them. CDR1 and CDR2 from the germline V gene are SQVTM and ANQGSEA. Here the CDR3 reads CSALEGITDTQYF. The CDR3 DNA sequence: TGCAGCGCACTTGAGGGGATCACAGATACGCAGTATTTT.

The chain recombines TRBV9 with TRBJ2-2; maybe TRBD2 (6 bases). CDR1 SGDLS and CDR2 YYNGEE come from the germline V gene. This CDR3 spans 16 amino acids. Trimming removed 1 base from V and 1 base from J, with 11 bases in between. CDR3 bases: TGTGCCAGCAGCGTAACGGCGGGGATGAACACCGGGGAGCTGTTTTTT. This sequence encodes CASSVTAGMNTGELFF.

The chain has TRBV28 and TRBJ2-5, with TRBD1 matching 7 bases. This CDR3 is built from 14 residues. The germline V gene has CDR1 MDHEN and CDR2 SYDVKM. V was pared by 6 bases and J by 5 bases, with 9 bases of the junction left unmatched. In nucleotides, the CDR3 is TGTGCCAGCAGAAGGGGACAGTGGGGTGAGACCCAGTACTTC. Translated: CASRRGQWGETQYF.

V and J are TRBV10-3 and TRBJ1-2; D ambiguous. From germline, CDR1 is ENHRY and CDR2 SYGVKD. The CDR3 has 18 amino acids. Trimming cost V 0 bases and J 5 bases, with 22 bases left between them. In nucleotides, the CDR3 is TGTGCCATCAGTGAGTCCTTACTACGAGTGCGGGGAGGGTATGGCTACACCTTC. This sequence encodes CAISESLLRVRGGYGYTF.